Here is one T cell receptor beta chain with its context. Its antigen is still unknown. This sample was taken from a study of cytomegalovirus exposure and HLA in healthy donors. Study as a whole: The roughly 130 validation repertoires were reported in a later analysis to have been generated on the same platform as the approximately 700 first-cohort repertoires. Study results and limitations: A later analysis found first-cohort TCR clusters tended to co-occur in the roughly 120 validation repertoires. The CMV antigen specificity of a few CMV-associated chains was confirmed through in vitro analysis.

Sequenced by immunoSEQ multiplex PCR; TCRdb stores in-frame clones only, minus some. The sample yields approximately 76,000 clones, over 85% seen once. The germline V gene has CDR1 SGHTA and CDR2 FQGTGA. The V and J ends lost 5 bases and 6 bases, in that order; junction bases with no gene match: 8. The CDR3 is 15 residues long. Sequencing was performed on PBMCs. J is TRBJ2-2 and V is TRBV7-3, with 8 bases that match TRBD1. The sequence came from a young woman in good health and CMV-seronegative. The CDR3 loop is CASSPGQGRAGELFF. In DNA form, the CDR3 reads TGTGCCAGCAGCCCCGGACAGGGAAGAGCCGGGGAGCTGTTTTTT.